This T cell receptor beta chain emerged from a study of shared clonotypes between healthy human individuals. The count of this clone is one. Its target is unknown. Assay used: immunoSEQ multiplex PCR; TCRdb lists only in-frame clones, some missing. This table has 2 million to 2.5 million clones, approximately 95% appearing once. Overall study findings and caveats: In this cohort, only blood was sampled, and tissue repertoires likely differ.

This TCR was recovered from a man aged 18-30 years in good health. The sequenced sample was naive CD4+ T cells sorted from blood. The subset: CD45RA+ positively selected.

CDR3 loop: CAWEGTGNSPLHF. The CDR3 DNA reads TGTGCCTGGGAAGGTACAGGGAATTCACCCCTCCACTTT. V and J are TRBV30 and TRBJ1-6, with D perhaps matching TRBD1 (6 bases). Germline loops: CDR1 GTSNPN, CDR2 SVGIG (reference sequence). This CDR3 is 13 amino acids long. V was clipped by 5 bases and J by 7 bases, with 12 bases between them.